Below, one T cell receptor beta chain is given with its context. The antigen remains unidentified. The identical CDR3 is also encoded by other nucleotide sequences in the sample. V lost 4 bases, J lost 5 bases, and 1 base stayed unmatched. CDR1 SNHLY and CDR2 FYNNEI come from the germline V gene. The CDR3 extends over 14 amino acids. All donors were healthy HIV-negative adults lacking recent acute infections or vaccinations. The study ran the assay at deep level. It was across several immunoSEQ plates that each subset's genomic DNA was evenly split. The table came from immunoSEQ multiplex PCR; TCRdb's copy has only in-frame clones and leaves some out. Of approximately 2.3 million clones in the sample, 85% to 95% are singletons; the top ten hold 0.35% to 0.5%. The sample comes from a study of shared clonotypes between healthy human individuals. General study points: An anticipated effect of sequencing depth on clonotype sharing among donors was recognized.

The sample taken for sequencing was naive CD4+ T cells from PBMCs. This sample's subset: CD45RA+ positively selected. The chain recombines TRBV2 with TRBJ2-5; TRBD2 agrees at 13 bases. The TCR was taken from a man aged 18 to 29 in good health. Some clones in this sample may be carry-over from other donors' samples. Here the CDR3 reads CASSGLAGGETQYF. CDR3 nucleotide sequence: TGTGCCAGCAGTGGACTAGCGGGAGGTGAGACCCAGTACTTC.